This TCR beta chain was recorded in a study of high-grade serous ovarian cancer treatment subgroups. The germline V gene encodes CDR1 SGHVS and CDR2 FNYEAQ. V shed 1 base and J 7 bases; nucleotides not matched to a gene: 8. CDR3 length: 16 amino acids. This clone was seen only a few times. Method: immunoSEQ multiplex PCR; TCRdb's copy keeps in-frame clones and lacks some. The sample holds about 7,700 clones, 55% to 75% seen once. Tumor tissue was taken before any definitive surgery or chemotherapy was given. Sample: tumor tissue. This receptor was obtained from a human donor with high-grade serous ovarian cancer. This rearrangement joins TRBV7-6 to TRBJ2-1, with 9 bases lining up with TRBD2. The CDR3 nucleotides are TGTGCCAGCAGCTTAGAGATTAGCGGGAGTAGAAATGAGCAGTTCTTC. It translates to CASSLEISGSRNEQFF. The variable domain in full, with the rest retrieved from reference TRBV7-6 and TRBJ2-1, is GAGVSQSPRYKVTKRGQDVALRCDPISGHVSLYWYRQALGQGPEFLTYFNYEAQQDKSGLPNDRFSAERPEGSISTLTIQRTEQRDSAMYRCASSLEISGSRNEQFFGPGTRLTVL.